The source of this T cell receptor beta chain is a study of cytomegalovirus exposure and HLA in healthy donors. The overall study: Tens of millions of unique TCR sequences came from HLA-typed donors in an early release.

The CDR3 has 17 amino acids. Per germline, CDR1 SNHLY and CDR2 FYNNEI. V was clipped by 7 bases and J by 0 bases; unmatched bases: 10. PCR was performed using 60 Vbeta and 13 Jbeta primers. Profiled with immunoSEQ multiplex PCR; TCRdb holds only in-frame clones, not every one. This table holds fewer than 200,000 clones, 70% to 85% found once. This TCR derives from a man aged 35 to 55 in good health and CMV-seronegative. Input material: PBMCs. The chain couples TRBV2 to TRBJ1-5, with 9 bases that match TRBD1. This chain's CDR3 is CASTLGQGVASNQPQHF. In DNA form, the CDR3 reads TGTGCCAGCACCTTGGGACAGGGCGTCGCTAGCAATCAGCCCCAGCATTTT.